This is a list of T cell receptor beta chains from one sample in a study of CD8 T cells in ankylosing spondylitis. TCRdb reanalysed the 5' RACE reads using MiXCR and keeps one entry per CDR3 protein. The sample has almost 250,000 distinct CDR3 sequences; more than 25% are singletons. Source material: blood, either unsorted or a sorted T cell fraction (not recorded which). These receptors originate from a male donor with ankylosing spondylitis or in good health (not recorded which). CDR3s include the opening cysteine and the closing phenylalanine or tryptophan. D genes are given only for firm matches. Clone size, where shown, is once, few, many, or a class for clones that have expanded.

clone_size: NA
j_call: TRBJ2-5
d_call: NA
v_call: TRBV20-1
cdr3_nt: TGCAGTGCCGAGATGGTGGAGACCCAGTACTTC
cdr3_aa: CSAEMVETQYF

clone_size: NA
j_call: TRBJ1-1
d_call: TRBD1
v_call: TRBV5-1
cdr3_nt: TGCGCCAGCAGCGTGGGACAGGGGAACACTGAAGCTTTCTTT
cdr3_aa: CASSVGQGNTEAFF

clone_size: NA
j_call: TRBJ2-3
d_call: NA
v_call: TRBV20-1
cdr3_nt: TGCAGTGCTAGAGATATAGGGCAGGGTGACGATACGCAGTATTTT
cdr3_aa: CSARDIGQGDDTQYF

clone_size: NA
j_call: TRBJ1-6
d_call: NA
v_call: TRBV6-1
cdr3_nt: TGTGCCAGCAGGGGAGGGATACAGAGGGATAATTCACCCCTCCACTTT
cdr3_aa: CASRGGIQRDNSPLHF

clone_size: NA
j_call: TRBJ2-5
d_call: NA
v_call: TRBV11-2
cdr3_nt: TGTGCCAGCAGCTCCAGATCCAGCAGAGCGGAGACCCAGTACTTC
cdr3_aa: CASSSRSSRAETQYF

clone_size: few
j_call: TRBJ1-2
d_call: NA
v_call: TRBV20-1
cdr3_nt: TGCAGTGCTAGAGAGGGGGGTAGGCCCTATGGCTACACCTTC
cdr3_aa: CSAREGGRPYGYTF

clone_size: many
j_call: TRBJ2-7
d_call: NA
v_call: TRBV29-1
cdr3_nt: TGCAGCGTTGAAGATCGCAGTACCTACGAGCAGTACTTC
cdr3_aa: CSVEDRSTYEQYF

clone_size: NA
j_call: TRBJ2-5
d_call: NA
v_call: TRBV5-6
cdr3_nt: TGTGCCAGCAGCTTGCCTAGGAGGGAGACCCAGTACTTC
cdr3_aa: CASSLPRRETQYF

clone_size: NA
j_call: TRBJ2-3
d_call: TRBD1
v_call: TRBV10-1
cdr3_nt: TGCGCCAGGAATAGACAGGGAACGGCCGACACAGATACGCAGTATTTT
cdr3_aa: CARNRQGTADTDTQYF

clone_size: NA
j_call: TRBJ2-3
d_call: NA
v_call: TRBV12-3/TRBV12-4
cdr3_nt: TGTGCCAGCAGTTTTCTAGGCCGGGATACGCAGTATTTT
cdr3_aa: CASSFLGRDTQYF

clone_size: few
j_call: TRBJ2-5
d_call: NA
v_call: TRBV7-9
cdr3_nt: TGTGCCAGCAGCTTAGTTTGGGGCGCGGAGACCCAGTACTTC
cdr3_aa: CASSLVWGAETQYF

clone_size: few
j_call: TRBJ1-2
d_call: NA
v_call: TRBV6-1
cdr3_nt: TGTGCCAGCAGCTCCAAATCGGGACGGAGGGGCTACACCTTC
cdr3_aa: CASSSKSGRRGYTF

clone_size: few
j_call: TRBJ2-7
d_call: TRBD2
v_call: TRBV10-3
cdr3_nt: TGTGCCACCCATAGCGGGGGGGCCTACGAGCAGTACTTC
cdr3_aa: CATHSGGAYEQYF

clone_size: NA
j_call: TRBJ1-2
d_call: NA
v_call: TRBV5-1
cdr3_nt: TGCGCCAGCAGCGGAGAGAACTATGGCTACACCTTC
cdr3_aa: CASSGENYGYTF

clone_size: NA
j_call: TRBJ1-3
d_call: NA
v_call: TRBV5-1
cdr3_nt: TGCGCCAGCAGCCCGGGGGGCCGGGGGCTAAACACCATATATTTT
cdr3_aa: CASSPGGRGLNTIYF

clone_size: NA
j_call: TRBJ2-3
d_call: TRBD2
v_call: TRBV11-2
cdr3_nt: TGTGCCAGCAGTCCCGGACTAGCAGGGCGAGGGCAGTATTTT
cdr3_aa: CASSPGLAGRGQYF

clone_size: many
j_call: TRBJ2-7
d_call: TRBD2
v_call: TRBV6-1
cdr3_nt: TGTGCCAGCAGGCTAACTTCGGGACTAGCGTTTGAGCAGTACTTC
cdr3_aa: CASRLTSGLAFEQYF

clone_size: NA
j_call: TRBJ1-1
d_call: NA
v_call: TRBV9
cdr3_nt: TGTGCCAGCAGCCTCCGACAGGCCAGTGAAGCTTTCTTT
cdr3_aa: CASSLRQASEAFF

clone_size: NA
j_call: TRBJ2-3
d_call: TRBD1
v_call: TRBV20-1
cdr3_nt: TGCAGTGCTAGAGATCCAGGGGGCATCGCAGATACGCAGTATTTT
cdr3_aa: CSARDPGGIADTQYF

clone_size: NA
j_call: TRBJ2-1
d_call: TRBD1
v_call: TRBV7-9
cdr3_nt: TGTGCCAGCAGCTTTGACAGGGGATATGAGCAGTTCTTC
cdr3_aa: CASSFDRGYEQFF

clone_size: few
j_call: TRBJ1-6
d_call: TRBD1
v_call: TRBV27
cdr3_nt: TGTGCCAGCAGTTTTGACAGGGGGGCCCCTTCACCCCTCCACTTT
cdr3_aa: CASSFDRGAPSPLHF

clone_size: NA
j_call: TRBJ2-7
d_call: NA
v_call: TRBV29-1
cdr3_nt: TGCAGCGCAGGGGCAGGGGCGGTTTACGAGCAGTACTTC
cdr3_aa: CSAGAGAVYEQYF

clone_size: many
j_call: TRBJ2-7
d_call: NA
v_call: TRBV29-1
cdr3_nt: TGCAGCGTTGGACAGCCGGACCCCGGGGCCTACGAGCAGTACTTC
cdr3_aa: CSVGQPDPGAYEQYF

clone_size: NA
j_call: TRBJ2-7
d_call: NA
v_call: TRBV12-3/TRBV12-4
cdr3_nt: TGTGCCAGCAGCGGGGGCTACGCCCAACGAGGAATCTACGAGCAGTACTTC
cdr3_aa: CASSGGYAQRGIYEQYF

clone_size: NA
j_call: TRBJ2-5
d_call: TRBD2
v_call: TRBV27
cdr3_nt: TGTGCCAGCAGGCCAAATCGAAGGGGAGGGCTAGAGACCCAGTACTTC
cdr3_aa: CASRPNRRGGLETQYF

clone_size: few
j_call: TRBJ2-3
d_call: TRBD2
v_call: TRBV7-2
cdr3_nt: TGTGCCAGCAGCTTCCGACTAGCGGGGAACACAGATACGCAGTATTTT
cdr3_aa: CASSFRLAGNTDTQYF

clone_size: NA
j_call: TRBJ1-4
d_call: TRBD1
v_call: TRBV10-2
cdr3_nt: TGCGCCAGCAGTGAGAGGACAGGGGAAGGTGAAAAACTGTTTTTT
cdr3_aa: CASSERTGEGEKLFF

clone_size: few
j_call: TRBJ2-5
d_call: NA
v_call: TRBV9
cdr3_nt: TGTGCCAGCAGCCCTGGGACGGCGAACCAAGAGACCCAGTACTTC
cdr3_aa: CASSPGTANQETQYF

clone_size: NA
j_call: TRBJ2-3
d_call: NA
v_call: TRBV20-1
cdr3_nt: TGCAGTGCTAGGGGGGAGCGCACAGATACGCAGTATTTT
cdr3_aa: CSARGERTDTQYF

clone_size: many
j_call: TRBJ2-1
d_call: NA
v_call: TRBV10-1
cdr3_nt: TGCGCCAGCAGTGAGTCATACGGCACCAATGAGCAGTTCTTC
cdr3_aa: CASSESYGTNEQFF

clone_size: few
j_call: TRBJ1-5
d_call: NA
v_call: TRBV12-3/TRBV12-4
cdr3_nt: TGTGCCAGCAGTTTGGCCGGGGTTTATCCCAATCAGCCCCAGCATTTT
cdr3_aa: CASSLAGVYPNQPQHF

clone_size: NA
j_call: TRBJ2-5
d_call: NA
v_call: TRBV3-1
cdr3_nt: TGTGCCAGCAGCCGATTAGAGGGTAGGACCCAGTACTTC
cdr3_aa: CASSRLEGRTQYF